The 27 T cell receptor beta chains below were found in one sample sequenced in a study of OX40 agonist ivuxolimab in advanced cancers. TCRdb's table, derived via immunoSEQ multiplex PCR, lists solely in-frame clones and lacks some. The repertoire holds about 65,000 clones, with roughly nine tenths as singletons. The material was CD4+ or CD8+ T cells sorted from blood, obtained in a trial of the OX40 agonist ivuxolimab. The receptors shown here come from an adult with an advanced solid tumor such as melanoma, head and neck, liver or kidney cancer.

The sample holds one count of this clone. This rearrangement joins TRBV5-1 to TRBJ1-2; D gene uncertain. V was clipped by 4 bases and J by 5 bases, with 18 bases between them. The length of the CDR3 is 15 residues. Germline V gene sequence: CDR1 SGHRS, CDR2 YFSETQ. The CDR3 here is CASSAGLTLGYGYTF. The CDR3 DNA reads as TGCGCCAGCAGCGCGGGTCTAACCCTCGGGTATGGCTACACCTTC.

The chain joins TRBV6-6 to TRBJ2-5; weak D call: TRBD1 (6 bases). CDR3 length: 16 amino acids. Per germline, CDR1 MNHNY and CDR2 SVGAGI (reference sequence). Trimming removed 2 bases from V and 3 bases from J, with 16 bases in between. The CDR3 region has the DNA TGTGCCAGCAGTTACGAGAAAGGGGGATCTAAAGAGACCCAGTACTTC. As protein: CASSYEKGGSKETQYF.

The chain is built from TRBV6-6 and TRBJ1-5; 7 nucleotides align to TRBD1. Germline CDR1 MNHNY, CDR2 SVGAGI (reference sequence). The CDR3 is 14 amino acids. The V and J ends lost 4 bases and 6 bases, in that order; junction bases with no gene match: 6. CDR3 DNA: TGTGCCAGCAGTTCGCCCCGACAGGGTCAGCCCCAGCATTTT. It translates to CASSSPRQGQPQHF.

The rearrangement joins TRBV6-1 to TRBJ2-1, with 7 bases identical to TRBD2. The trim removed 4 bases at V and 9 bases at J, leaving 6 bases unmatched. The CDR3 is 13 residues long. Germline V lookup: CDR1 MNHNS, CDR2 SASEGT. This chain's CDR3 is CASSAGGRGEQFF. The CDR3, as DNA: TGTGCCAGCAGTGCGGGGGGACGAGGTGAGCAGTTCTTC.

This CDR3 reads CASSPTGAHEKLFF. The CDR3 DNA reads TGTGCCAGCAGCCCGACAGGGGCGCATGAAAAACTGTTTTTT. This sequence joins TRBV6-6 and TRBJ1-4, with TRBD1 matching over 8 bases. Trimming cost V 6 bases and J 6 bases; bases outside gene matches: 6. The CDR3 is made up of 14 amino acids. Germline-derived CDR1 and CDR2 are MNHNY and SVGAGI (reference sequence).

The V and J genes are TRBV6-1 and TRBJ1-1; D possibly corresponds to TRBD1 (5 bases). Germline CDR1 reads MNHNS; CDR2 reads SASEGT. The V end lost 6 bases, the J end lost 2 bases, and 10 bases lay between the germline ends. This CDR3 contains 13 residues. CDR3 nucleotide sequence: TGTGCCAGCAGGGGGACGGTTAACACTGAAGCTTTCTTT. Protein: CASRGTVNTEAFF.

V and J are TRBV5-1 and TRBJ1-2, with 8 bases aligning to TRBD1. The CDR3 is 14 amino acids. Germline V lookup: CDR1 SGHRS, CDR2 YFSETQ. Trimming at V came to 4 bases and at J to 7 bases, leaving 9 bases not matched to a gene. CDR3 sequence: CASSVGQGESGYTF. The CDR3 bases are TGCGCCAGCAGCGTCGGACAGGGAGAGAGTGGCTACACCTTC.

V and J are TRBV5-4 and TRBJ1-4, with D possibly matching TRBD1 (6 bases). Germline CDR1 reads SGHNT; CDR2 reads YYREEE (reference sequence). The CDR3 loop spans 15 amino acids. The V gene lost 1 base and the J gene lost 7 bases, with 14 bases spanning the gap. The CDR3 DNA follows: TGTGCCAGCAGCTTGTATGGGGGCACTGGTGAAAAACTGTTTTTT. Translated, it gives CASSLYGGTGEKLFF.

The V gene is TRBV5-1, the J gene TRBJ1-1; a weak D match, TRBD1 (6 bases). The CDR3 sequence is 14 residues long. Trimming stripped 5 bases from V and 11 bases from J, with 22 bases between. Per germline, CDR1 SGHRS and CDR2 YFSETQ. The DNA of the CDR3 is TGCGCCAGCAGTAAAAATTCAGGGGTGCGGGACGCTTTCTTT. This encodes CASSKNSGVRDAFF.

The CDR3 loop is CASSIGRAESPLHF. CDR3 sequence (DNA): TGTGCCAGTAGTATTGGCAGGGCGGAATCACCCCTCCACTTT. The gene calls are TRBV19 and TRBJ1-6, with D perhaps TRBD1 (5 bases). The CDR3 has 14 residues. Germline loops: CDR1 LNHDA, CDR2 SQIVND (reference sequence). Trimming shortened V by 3 bases and J by 10 bases, and 13 bases separated the two germline ends.

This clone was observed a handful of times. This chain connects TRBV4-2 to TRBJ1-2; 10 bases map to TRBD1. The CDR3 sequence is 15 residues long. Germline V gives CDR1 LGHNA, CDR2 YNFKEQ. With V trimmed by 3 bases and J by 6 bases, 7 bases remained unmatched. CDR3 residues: CASSHHLGQGDGYTF. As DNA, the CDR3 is TGTGCCAGCAGCCACCATCTAGGACAGGGGGATGGCTACACCTTC.

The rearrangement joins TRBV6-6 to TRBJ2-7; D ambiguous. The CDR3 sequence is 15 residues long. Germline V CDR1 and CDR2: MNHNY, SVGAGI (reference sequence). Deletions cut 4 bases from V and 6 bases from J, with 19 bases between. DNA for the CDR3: TGTGCCAGCAGTTTATCAGGAAGTGGCGGAACCGAGCAGTACTTC. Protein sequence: CASSLSGSGGTEQYF.

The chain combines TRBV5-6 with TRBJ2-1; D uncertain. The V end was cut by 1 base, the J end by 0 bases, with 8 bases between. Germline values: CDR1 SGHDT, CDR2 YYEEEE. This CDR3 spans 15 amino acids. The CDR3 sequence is CASSLIVTSYNEQFF. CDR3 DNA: TGTGCCAGCAGCTTGATAGTTACCTCCTACAATGAGCAGTTCTTC.

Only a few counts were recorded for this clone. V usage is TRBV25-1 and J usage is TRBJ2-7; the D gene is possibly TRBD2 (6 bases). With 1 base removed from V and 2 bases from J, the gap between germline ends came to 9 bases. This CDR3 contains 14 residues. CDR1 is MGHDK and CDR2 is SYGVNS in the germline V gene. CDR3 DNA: TGTGCCAGCAGTGAATGGCGGGGAACCTACGAGCAGTACTTC. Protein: CASSEWRGTYEQYF.

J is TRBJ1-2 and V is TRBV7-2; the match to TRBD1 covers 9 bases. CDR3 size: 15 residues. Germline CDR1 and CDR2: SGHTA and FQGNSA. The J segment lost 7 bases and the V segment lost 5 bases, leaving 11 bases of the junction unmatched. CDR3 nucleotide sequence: TGTGCCAGCAGCCCAATCAGGACAGGGGCGGGTGGCTACACCTTC. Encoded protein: CASSPIRTGAGGYTF.

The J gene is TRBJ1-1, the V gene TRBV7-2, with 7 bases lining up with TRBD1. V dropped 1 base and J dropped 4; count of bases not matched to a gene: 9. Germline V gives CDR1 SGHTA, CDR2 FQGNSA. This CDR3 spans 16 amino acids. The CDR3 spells CASSLVSGGRATEAFF. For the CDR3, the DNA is TGTGCCAGCAGCTTAGTGTCAGGGGGGCGCGCCACTGAAGCTTTCTTT.

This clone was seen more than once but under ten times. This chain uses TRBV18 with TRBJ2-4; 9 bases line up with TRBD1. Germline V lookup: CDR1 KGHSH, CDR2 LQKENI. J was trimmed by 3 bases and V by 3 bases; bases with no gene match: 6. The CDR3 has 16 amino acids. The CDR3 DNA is TGTGCCAGCTCACCTACAGGGGGCGCGGTCAAAAACATTCAGTACTTC. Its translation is CASSPTGGAVKNIQYF.

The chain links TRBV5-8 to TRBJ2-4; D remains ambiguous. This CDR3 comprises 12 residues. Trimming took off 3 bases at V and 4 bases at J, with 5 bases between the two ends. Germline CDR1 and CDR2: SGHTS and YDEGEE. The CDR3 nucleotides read TGTGCCAGCAGCTCCCTAAAAAACATTCAGTACTTC. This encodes CASSSLKNIQYF. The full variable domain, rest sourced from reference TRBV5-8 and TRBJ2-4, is EAGVTQSPTHLIKTRGQQATLRCSPISGHTSVYWYQQALGLGLQFLLWYDEGEERNRGNFPPRFSGRQFPNYSSELNVNALELEDSALYLCASSSLKNIQYFGAGTRLSVL.

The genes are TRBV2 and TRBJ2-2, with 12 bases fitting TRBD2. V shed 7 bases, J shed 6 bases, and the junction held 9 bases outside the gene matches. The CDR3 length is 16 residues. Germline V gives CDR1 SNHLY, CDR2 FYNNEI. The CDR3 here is CASTLLAGGMAGELFF. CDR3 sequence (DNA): TGTGCCAGCACTTTACTAGCGGGGGGTATGGCCGGGGAGCTGTTTTTT. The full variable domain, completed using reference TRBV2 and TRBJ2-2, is EPEVTQTPSHQVTQMGQEVILRCVPISNHLYFYWYRQILGQKVEFLVSFYNNEISEKSEIFDDQFSVERPDGSNFTLKIRSTKLEDSAMYFCASTLLAGGMAGELFFGEGSRLTVL.

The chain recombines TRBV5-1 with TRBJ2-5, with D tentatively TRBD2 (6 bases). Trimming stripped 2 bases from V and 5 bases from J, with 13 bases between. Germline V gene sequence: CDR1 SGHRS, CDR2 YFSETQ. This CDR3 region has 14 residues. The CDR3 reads CASSLAGVSETQYF. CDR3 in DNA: TGCGCCAGCAGCTTAGCGGGCGTATCGGAGACCCAGTACTTC.

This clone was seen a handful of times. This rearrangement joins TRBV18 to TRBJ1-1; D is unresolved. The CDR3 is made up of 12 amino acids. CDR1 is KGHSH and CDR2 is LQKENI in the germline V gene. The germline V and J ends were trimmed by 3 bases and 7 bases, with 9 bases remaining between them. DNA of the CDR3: TGTGCCAGCTCACCCAATGAGGATGAAGCTTTCTTT. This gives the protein CASSPNEDEAFF.

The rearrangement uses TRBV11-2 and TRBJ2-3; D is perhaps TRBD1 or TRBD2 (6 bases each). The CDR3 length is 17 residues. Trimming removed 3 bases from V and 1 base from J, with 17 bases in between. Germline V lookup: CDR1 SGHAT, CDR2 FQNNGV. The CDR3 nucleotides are TGTGCCAGCAGCTTGAGGGGAAGACGGGGGCGCACAGATACGCAGTATTTT. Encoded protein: CASSLRGRRGRTDTQYF. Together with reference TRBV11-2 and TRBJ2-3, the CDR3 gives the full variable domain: EAGVAQSPRYKIIEKRQSVAFWCNPISGHATLYWYQQILGQGPKLLIQFQNNGVVDDSQLPKDRFSAERLKGVDSTLKIQPAKLEDSAVYLCASSLRGRRGRTDTQYFGPGTRLTVL.

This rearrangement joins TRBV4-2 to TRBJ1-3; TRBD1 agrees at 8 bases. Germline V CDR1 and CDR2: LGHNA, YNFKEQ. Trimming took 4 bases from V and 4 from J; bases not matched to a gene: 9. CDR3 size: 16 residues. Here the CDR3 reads CASSRGAGGSGNTIYF. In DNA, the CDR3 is TGTGCCAGCAGCCGAGGGGCAGGGGGCTCAGGAAACACCATATATTTT.

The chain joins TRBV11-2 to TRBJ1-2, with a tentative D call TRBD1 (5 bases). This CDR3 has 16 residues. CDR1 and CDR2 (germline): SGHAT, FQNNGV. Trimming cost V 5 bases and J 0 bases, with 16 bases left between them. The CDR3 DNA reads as TGTGCCAGCAGCCCCACCCGGGACTGGACTAACTATGGCTACACCTTC. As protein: CASSPTRDWTNYGYTF.

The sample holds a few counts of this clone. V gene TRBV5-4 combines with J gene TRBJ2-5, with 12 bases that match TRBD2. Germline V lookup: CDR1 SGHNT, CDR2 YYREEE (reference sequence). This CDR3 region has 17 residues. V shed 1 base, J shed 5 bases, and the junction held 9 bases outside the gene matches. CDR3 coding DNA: TGTGCCAGCAGCTTGAATCGGGGACTAGCGGGCGGGGAGACCCAGTACTTC. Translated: CASSLNRGLAGGETQYF.

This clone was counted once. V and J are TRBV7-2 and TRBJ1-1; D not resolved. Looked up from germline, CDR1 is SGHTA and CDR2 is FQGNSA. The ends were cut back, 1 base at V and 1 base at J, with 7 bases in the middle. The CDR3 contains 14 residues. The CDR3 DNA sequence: TGTGCCAGCAGCTTAGTGGCTGGGAACACTGAAGCTTTCTTT. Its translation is CASSLVAGNTEAFF.

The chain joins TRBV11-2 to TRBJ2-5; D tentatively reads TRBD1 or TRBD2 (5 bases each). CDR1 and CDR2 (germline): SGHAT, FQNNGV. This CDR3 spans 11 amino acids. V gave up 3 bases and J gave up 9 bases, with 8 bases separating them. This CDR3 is CASSFRDPQYF. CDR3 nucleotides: TGTGCCAGCAGCTTCAGGGACCCCCAGTACTTC. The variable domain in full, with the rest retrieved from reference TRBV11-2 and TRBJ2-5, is EAGVAQSPRYKIIEKRQSVAFWCNPISGHATLYWYQQILGQGPKLLIQFQNNGVVDDSQLPKDRFSAERLKGVDSTLKIQPAKLEDSAVYLCASSFRDPQYFGPGTRLLVL.